This T cell receptor beta chain was recorded in a study of CD8 T cells in ankylosing spondylitis. Study outcomes and limitations: Seven to nine highly homologous variants formed a TCR beta motif that appeared characteristic of ankylosing spondylitis blood. Disease-linked clones displayed a CD8+ phenotype and appeared relatively rarely in peripheral blood. Disease-linked clones reportedly concentrated significantly in matched ankylosing spondylitis synovial fluid.

This CDR3 spans 18 amino acids. The germline gives CDR1 SQVTM, CDR2 ANQGSEA. V trimming: 0 bases; J trimming: 2 bases; junction bases outside the gene matches: 9. TCRdb processed the 5' RACE reads anew with MiXCR; each CDR3 protein has one entry. The repertoire consists of just under 350,000 distinct CDR3 sequences, with over 12% occurring once and the leading ten covering roughly 1.1%. There are many counts of this clonotype. Its antigen is unknown. This receptor was obtained from a male donor with ankylosing spondylitis or in good health (not recorded which). The J gene is TRBJ1-5, the V gene TRBV29-1; TRBD1 agrees at 11 bases. The sequenced material came from blood, either unsorted or a sorted T cell fraction (not recorded which). The CDR3 here is CSVEDTEDRGRGNQPQHF. The CDR3 DNA reads TGCAGCGTTGAAGACACCGAGGACAGGGGGCGCGGCAATCAGCCCCAGCATTTT.